This TCR beta chain came from a study of T cell repertoires in cytomegalovirus infection. Across the whole study: Peptides in the study included HLA-C-restricted and HLA-B-restricted CMV epitopes. Evidence of both CMV infection and a matching HLA type came from public TCR beta signatures. Whole-study findings and limits: HLA-C-restricted CMV-specific TCR beta clonotypes were dominant in the ex vivo response. CMV carriers having the relevant HLA were flagged by cumulative public TCR beta family frequency.

This CDR3 is 13 amino acids long. Germline V gives CDR1 LGHNA, CDR2 YNFKEQ. V was pared by 4 bases and J by 5 bases, with 11 bases between. TCRdb fed the reads into MiXCR, producing one record per CDR3 protein. The data contain about 890,000 distinct CDR3 sequences, about a third of them singletons. Remarks on this clonotype: Its target is not known.

This rearrangement joins TRBV4-2 to TRBJ2-5; D unresolved. This specimen was cultured CD8+ T cells from PBMCs, taken from culture after CMV antigen stimulation. The sequence derives from a human donor in good health (CMV status not recorded). Some clones in this sample may be carry-over from other donors' samples. CDR3 in amino acids: CASSPARGETQYF. The CDR3, as DNA: TGTGCCAGCAGCCCTGCGCGTGGGGAGACCCAGTACTTC.